This T cell receptor (beta chain) was found in a study of T cell responses to AZD1222 COVID-19 vaccine. This CDR3 contains 19 residues. Looked up from germline, CDR1 is SEHNR and CDR2 is FQNEAQ (reference sequence). V gave up 1 base and J gave up 0 bases, with 19 bases separating them. Second-dose groups at about 4 or about 12 weeks were pooled. TCRdb keeps only in-frame clones here, not all; method: immunoSEQ multiplex PCR. The sample holds fewer than 90,000 clones, about 89% seen once. Sequencing was performed on peripheral blood, taken 28 days after the second AZD1222 dose. The V gene is TRBV7-9, the J gene TRBJ1-3, with D tentatively TRBD1 (5 bases). This clonotype was sampled from an adult who received the AZD1222 COVID-19 vaccine. This CDR3 reads CASSLDAGRRAPSGNTIYF. In nucleotides, the CDR3 is TGTGCCAGCAGCTTAGATGCAGGGCGTAGGGCCCCCTCTGGAAACACCATATATTTT.